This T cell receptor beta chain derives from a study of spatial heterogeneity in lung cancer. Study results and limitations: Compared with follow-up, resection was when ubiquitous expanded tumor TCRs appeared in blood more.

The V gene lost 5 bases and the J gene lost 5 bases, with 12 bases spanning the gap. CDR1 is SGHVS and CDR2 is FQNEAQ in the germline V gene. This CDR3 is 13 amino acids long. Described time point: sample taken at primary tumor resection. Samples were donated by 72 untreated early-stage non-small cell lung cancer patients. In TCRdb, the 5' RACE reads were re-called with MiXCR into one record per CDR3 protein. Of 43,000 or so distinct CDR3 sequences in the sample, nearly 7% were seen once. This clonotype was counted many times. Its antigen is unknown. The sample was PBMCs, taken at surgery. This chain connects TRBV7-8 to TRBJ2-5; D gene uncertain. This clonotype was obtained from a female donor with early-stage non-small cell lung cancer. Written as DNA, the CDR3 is TGTGCCAGCAGCCCAATTAAAGGGGAGACCCAGTACTTC. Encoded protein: CASSPIKGETQYF.